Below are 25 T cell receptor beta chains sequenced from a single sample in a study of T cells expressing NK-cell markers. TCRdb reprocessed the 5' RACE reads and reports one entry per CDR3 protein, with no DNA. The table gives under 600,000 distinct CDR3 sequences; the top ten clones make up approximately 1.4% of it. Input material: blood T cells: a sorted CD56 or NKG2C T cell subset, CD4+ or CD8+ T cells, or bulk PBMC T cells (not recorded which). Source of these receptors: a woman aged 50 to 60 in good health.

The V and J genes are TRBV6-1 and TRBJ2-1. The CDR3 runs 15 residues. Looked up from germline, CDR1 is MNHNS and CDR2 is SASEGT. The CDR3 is CASSETGVIYNEQFF.

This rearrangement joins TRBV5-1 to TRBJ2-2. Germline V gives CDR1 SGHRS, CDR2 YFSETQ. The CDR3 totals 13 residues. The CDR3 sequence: CASSPDEAGELFF.

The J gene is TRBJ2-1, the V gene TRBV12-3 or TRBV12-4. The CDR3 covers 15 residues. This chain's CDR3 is CASSLRAGVFNEQFF.

CDR3: CASSSGGPYNEQFF. This chain joins TRBV5-5 and TRBJ2-1. Looked up from germline, CDR1 is SGHKS and CDR2 is YYEKEE (reference sequence). The CDR3 has 14 amino acids.

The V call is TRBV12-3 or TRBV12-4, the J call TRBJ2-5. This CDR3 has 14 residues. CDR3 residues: CASRGSLGWETQYF.

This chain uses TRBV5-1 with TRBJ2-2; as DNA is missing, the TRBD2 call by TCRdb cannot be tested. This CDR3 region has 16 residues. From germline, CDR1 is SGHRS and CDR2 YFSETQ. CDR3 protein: CASSSQTSGRTGELFF.

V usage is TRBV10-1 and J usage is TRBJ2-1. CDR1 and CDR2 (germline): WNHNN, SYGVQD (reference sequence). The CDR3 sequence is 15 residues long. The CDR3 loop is CASSESGTTYNEQFF.

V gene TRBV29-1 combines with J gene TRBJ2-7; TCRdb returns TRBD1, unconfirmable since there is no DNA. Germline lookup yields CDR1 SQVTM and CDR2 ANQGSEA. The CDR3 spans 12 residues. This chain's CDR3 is CSVGDRVDEQYF.

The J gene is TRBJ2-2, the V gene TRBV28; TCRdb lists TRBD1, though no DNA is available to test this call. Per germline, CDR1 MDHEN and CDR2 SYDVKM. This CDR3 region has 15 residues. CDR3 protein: CASSFGGSNTGELFF.

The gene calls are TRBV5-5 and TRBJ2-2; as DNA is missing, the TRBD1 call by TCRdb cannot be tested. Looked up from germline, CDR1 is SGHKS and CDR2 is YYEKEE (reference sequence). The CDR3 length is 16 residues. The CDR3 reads CASSLVGQINTGELFF.

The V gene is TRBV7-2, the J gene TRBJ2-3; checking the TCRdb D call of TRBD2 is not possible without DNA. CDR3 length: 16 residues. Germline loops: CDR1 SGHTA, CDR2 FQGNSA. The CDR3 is CASSSMTSPRTDTQYF.

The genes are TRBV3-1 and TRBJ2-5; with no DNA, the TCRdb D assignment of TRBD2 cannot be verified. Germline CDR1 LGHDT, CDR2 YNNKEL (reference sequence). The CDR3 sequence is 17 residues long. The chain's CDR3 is CASSQDRSGRGGETQYF.

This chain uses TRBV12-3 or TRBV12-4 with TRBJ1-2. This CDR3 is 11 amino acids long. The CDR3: CASSLYRGYTF.

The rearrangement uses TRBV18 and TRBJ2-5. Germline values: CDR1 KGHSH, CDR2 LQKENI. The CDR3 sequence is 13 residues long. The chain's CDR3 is CASSLELSETQYF.

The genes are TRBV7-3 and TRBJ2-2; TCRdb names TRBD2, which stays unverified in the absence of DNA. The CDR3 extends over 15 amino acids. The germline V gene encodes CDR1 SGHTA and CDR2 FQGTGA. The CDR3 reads CASSSTSGSPGELFF.

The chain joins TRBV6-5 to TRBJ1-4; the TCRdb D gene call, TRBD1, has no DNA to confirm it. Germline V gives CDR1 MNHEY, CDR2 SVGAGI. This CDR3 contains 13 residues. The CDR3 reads CASSQPGQTKLFF.

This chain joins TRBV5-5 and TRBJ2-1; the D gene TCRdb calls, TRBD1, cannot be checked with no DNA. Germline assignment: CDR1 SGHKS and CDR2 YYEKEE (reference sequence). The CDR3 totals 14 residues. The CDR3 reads CATKQGATYNEQFF.

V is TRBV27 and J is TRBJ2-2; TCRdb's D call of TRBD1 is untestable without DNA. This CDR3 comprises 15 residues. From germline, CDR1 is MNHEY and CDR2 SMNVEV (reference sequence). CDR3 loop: CASSGGTGSSGELFF.

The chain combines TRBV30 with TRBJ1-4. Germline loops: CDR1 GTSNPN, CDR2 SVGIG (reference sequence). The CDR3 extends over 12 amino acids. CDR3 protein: CAWSRGLEKLFF.

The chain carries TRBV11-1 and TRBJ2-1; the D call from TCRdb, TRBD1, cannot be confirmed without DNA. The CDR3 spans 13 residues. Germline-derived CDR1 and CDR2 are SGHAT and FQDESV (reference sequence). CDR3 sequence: CASSSQGRYEQFF. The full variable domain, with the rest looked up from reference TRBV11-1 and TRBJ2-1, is EAEVAQSPRYKITEKSQAVAFWCDPISGHATLYWYRQILGQGPELLVQFQDESVVDDSQLPKDRFSAERLKGVDSTLKIQPAELGDSAMYLCASSSQGRYEQFFGPGTRLTVL.

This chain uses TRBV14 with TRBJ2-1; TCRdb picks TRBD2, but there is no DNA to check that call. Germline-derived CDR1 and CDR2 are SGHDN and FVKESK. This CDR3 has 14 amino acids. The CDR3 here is CASSQLLYSGGQFF.

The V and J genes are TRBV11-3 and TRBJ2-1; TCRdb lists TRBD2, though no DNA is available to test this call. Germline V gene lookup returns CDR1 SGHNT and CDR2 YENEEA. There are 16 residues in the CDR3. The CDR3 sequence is CASSLGGTKSYNEQFF. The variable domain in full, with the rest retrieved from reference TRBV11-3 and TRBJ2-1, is EAGVVQSPRYKIIEKKQPVAFWCNPISGHNTLYWYLQNLGQGPELLIRYENEEAVDDSQLPKDRFSAERLKGVDSTLKIQPAELGDSAVYLCASSLGGTKSYNEQFFGPGTRLTVL.

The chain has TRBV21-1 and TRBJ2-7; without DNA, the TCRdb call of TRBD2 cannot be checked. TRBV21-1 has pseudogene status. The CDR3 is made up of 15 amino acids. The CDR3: CASSLRTTEAYEQYF.

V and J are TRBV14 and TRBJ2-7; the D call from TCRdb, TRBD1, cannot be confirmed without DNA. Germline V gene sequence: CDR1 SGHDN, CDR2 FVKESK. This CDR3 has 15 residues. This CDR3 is CASSQGASYSYEQYF.

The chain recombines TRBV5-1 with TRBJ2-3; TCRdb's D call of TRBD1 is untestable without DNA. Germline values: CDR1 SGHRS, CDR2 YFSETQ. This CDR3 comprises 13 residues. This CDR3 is CASSLYRGDTQYF.